This is a list of T cell receptor beta chains from one sample in a study of blood T cell repertoires in COVID-19. The data were produced by immunoSEQ multiplex PCR, yet TCRdb's version contains in-frame clones alone and is incomplete. This sample has about 220,000 clones, with 85% found just once. Sequenced: peripheral blood. All receptors come from an older woman with COVID-19, enrolled during active disease. CDR3s leave out the opening cysteine and the closing phenylalanine or tryptophan. Each record gives: D gene, J gene, V gene, CDR3 protein. D genes are given only for firm matches.

d_call: -
j_call: TRBJ2-5
v_call: TRBV5-6
cdr3_aa: ASRPATRGPQETQY

d_call: TRBD1
j_call: TRBJ1-2
v_call: TRBV6-6
cdr3_aa: ASSQEATGVYGYT

d_call: -
j_call: TRBJ1-4
v_call: TRBV14
cdr3_aa: ASSQRVGEKLF

d_call: -
j_call: TRBJ2-5
v_call: TRBV6-2/TRBV6-3
cdr3_aa: ASSYIPGGAQY

d_call: -
j_call: TRBJ2-7
v_call: TRBV15
cdr3_aa: ATSRARAGSYEQY

d_call: -
j_call: TRBJ1-2
v_call: TRBV28
cdr3_aa: ASSLSLDGYT

d_call: TRBD1
j_call: TRBJ1-1
v_call: TRBV12-3/TRBV12-4
cdr3_aa: ASQTGYDTEAF

d_call: -
j_call: TRBJ2-1
v_call: TRBV7-8
cdr3_aa: ASSLIGFNEQF

d_call: TRBD1
j_call: TRBJ1-2
v_call: TRBV6-5
cdr3_aa: ASSYRDRVNYGYT

d_call: TRBD2
j_call: TRBJ2-1
v_call: TRBV3-1/TRBV3-2
cdr3_aa: ASSQDSTGAGEQF

d_call: -
j_call: TRBJ1-1
v_call: TRBV10-1
cdr3_aa: ASLGSEAF

d_call: -
j_call: TRBJ1-6
v_call: TRBV7-2
cdr3_aa: ASSLDLAGSMNGSPLH

d_call: -
j_call: TRBJ1-1
v_call: TRBV6-5
cdr3_aa: ASTIPGNTEAF

d_call: -
j_call: TRBJ2-1
v_call: TRBV7-3
cdr3_aa: ASSLTGGSYNEQF

d_call: TRBD2
j_call: TRBJ2-1
v_call: TRBV30
cdr3_aa: AWRGTSGREMF

d_call: TRBD1
j_call: TRBJ1-3
v_call: TRBV19
cdr3_aa: ASSADRESGNTIY

d_call: TRBD1
j_call: TRBJ1-1
v_call: TRBV18
cdr3_aa: ASSPYGQGTYTEAF

d_call: -
j_call: TRBJ1-2
v_call: TRBV2
cdr3_aa: ASRDRQGSEINYGYT

d_call: TRBD1
j_call: TRBJ1-3
v_call: TRBV6-2/TRBV6-3
cdr3_aa: ASSPHPGQGRRGNTIY

d_call: TRBD2
j_call: TRBJ2-1
v_call: TRBV3-1/TRBV3-2
cdr3_aa: ASSWLAGGYEQF

d_call: -
j_call: TRBJ2-7
v_call: TRBV21-1
cdr3_aa: ASSISSATYEQY

d_call: TRBD2
j_call: TRBJ2-7
v_call: TRBV7-2
cdr3_aa: ASSLALGLAGLGGDYEQY

d_call: TRBD1
j_call: TRBJ1-2
v_call: TRBV15
cdr3_aa: ATSRAQDRLRGYT

d_call: TRBD1
j_call: TRBJ1-5
v_call: TRBV7-9
cdr3_aa: ASSRGQGAFQPQH

d_call: -
j_call: TRBJ1-2
v_call: TRBV19
cdr3_aa: ASTTRTHANYGYT

d_call: TRBD1
j_call: TRBJ1-2
v_call: TRBV7-2
cdr3_aa: ASSLGGSGQGAGYT

d_call: TRBD2
j_call: TRBJ2-1
v_call: TRBV25-1
cdr3_aa: ATSGRSYNEQF

d_call: -
j_call: TRBJ1-2
v_call: TRBV20-1
cdr3_aa: SASTDDGYT

d_call: -
j_call: TRBJ1-2
v_call: TRBV6-6
cdr3_aa: ASSYGGEGYT

d_call: -
j_call: TRBJ2-7
v_call: TRBV12-5
cdr3_aa: ASGLARTADSDEQY

d_call: TRBD1
j_call: TRBJ1-2
v_call: TRBV7-3
cdr3_aa: ASSLYRGDGYT

d_call: -
j_call: TRBJ2-3
v_call: TRBV21-1
cdr3_aa: ASSKEVSGKSDTQY

d_call: -
j_call: TRBJ1-6
v_call: TRBV24-1
cdr3_aa: ATSDLSGDNSPLH

d_call: TRBD1
j_call: TRBJ1-2
v_call: TRBV5-8
cdr3_aa: ASSLGQGARYGYT

d_call: -
j_call: TRBJ1-3
v_call: TRBV6-2/TRBV6-3
cdr3_aa: ASSYSSGIRGNTIY

d_call: -
j_call: TRBJ1-2
v_call: TRBV4-2
cdr3_aa: ASSQDRRQLYGYT

d_call: TRBD2
j_call: TRBJ2-1
v_call: TRBV7-3
cdr3_aa: ASSFVLAGGGEQF

d_call: TRBD2
j_call: TRBJ2-3
v_call: TRBV9
cdr3_aa: ASSDSGLAGGLSTDTQY

d_call: TRBD2
j_call: TRBJ2-7
v_call: TRBV3-1/TRBV3-2
cdr3_aa: ASSDRGRGAGESPYEQY

d_call: -
j_call: TRBJ1-3
v_call: TRBV11-3
cdr3_aa: ASSLGVGNTIY

d_call: -
j_call: TRBJ2-3
v_call: TRBV7-3
cdr3_aa: ASSNTDTQY

d_call: -
j_call: TRBJ1-1
v_call: TRBV19
cdr3_aa: ASKRGPNTEAF

d_call: TRBD2
j_call: TRBJ2-7
v_call: TRBV6-2/TRBV6-3
cdr3_aa: ASSYPRGAGNLYEQY

d_call: TRBD2
j_call: TRBJ2-3
v_call: TRBV6-5
cdr3_aa: ASRGAGLGTDTQY

d_call: -
j_call: TRBJ1-1
v_call: TRBV19
cdr3_aa: ASSITGGGTEAF

d_call: -
j_call: TRBJ1-2
v_call: TRBV18
cdr3_aa: ASSPDPLANYGYT

d_call: -
j_call: TRBJ2-7
v_call: TRBV30
cdr3_aa: AWSVTSYEQY

d_call: TRBD1
j_call: TRBJ1-2
v_call: TRBV2
cdr3_aa: ASSEEGQGDGYT